In its sample, the clone carrying this T cell receptor (beta chain) was seen many times. Its antigen is as yet unknown. TCR beta CDR3 sequences were amplified from RNA transcripts. The primer set for the first-round RT-PCR of the TCR CDR3 was HTBI. One entry per CDR3 protein results from TCRdb running MiXCR on the multiplex PCR reads. The repertoire includes a few hundred thousand distinct CDR3 sequences, about 15% of them detected once, and almost 6% sits in the top ten. The V and J ends lost 1 base and 6 bases respectively, with 13 bases between them. CDR1 GTSNPN and CDR2 SVGIG come from the germline V gene (reference sequence). The CDR3 is 14 residues long. These data are taken from a study of T cells in Graves' hyperthyroidism and ophthalmopathy. Whole-study findings and limits: Blood also carried most thyroid clonotypes expanded above 0.001.

Using approximately 10 ml of fresh peripheral blood, PBMCs were prepared. The receptor's source is a woman aged 25 to 45 with Graves' hyperthyroidism that later progressed to Graves' ophthalmopathy. Sequencing was performed on blood. The V and J genes are TRBV30 and TRBJ1-5; tentative D call: TRBD1 (5 bases). The CDR3 region is CAWSEGRAGQPQHF. CDR3 nucleotides: TGTGCCTGGAGTGAGGGCAGGGCCGGTCAGCCCCAGCATTTT. Full variable domain (outside the CDR3, taken from reference TRBV30 and TRBJ1-5): SQTIHQWPATLVQPVGSPLSLECTVEGTSNPNLYWYRQAAGRGLQLLFYSVGIGQISSEVPQNLSASRPQDRQFILSSKKLLLSDSGFYLCAWSEGRAGQPQHFGDGTRLSIL.